What follows are 11 T cell receptor beta chains derived from one specimen sequenced in a study of cytomegalovirus exposure and HLA in healthy donors. The PCR used 60 Vbeta and 13 Jbeta primers. Using immunoSEQ multiplex PCR, the repertoire was profiled, and TCRdb retains in-frame clones only, with some absent. This sample has more than 85,000 clones; about 13% occur once, and the top ten carry roughly 15%. The sample consisted of PBMCs. Source of these receptors: a man between 40 and 49 years old in good health and CMV-seropositive.

This chain connects TRBV27 to TRBJ1-2, with a tentative D call TRBD1 (5 bases). Between the trimmed V and J ends, which lost 7 bases and 2 bases, there was a span of 11 bases. This CDR3 is built from 13 residues. Germline-derived CDR1 and CDR2 are MNHEY and SMNVEV (reference sequence). CDR3 nucleotides: TGTGCCAGCAACGGAGGGGCCAACTATGGCTACACCTTC. Translation: CASNGGANYGYTF.

The chain couples TRBV9 to TRBJ2-3; TRBD2 matches 8 bases. The CDR3 extends over 16 amino acids. V dropped 4 bases and J dropped 5; count of bases not matched to a gene: 12. CDR1 is SGDLS and CDR2 is YYNGEE in the germline V gene. This chain's CDR3 is CASSPRHSGGGDTQYF. CDR3 DNA sequence: TGTGCCAGCAGCCCACGACACTCGGGGGGGGGAGATACGCAGTATTTT.

The chain has TRBV6-1 and TRBJ2-3; TRBD2 aligns across 12 bases. The CDR3 has 17 residues. Germline CDR1 and CDR2: MNHNS and SASEGT. The J segment lost 0 bases and the V segment lost 1 base, leaving 2 bases of the junction unmatched. CDR3 loop: CASSEGTSGISTDTQYF. DNA for the CDR3: TGTGCCAGCAGTGAAGGGACTAGCGGGATCAGCACAGATACGCAGTATTTT.

The V call is TRBV6-6, the J call TRBJ1-1; D is unclear. This CDR3 region has 12 residues. The V gene's germline CDR1 is MNHNY and CDR2 SVGAGI (reference sequence). Trimming cost V 4 bases and J 3 bases, with 6 bases left between them. CDR3 protein: CASSLRDTEAFF. The DNA of the CDR3 is TGTGCCAGCAGTTTGAGGGACACTGAAGCTTTCTTT.

This clone has a handful of counts. CDR3 in DNA: TGTGCCAGCAGCCCAGGGACTACCCGATACAATGAGCAGTTCTTC. It encodes CASSPGTTRYNEQFF. The chain has TRBV5-5 and TRBJ2-1, with TRBD2 matching over 7 bases. J gave up 4 bases and V 4 bases, and 8 bases lay outside the gene matches. Germline values: CDR1 SGHKS, CDR2 YYEKEE (reference sequence). The CDR3 spans 15 residues.

The chain carries TRBV5-1 and TRBJ2-7; 9 positions match TRBD2. J lost 3 bases, V lost 0 bases, and 10 bases had no gene match. CDR1 is SGHRS and CDR2 is YFSETQ in the germline V gene. This CDR3 spans 17 amino acids. CDR3 in DNA: TGCGCCAGCAGCTTGGTTCTTGTTAGCGGGAGTCTCTACGAGCAGTACTTC. Translated, it gives CASSLVLVSGSLYEQYF.

This clone has just a few counts. The chain recombines TRBV2 with TRBJ1-5, with D hard to call. Germline assignment: CDR1 SNHLY and CDR2 FYNNEI. Trimming left V 6 bases short and J 0 bases short, with 6 bases between. This CDR3 is built from 13 residues. This CDR3 reads CASRADSNQPQHF. The CDR3 nucleotides are TGTGCCAGCAGAGCGGATAGCAATCAGCCCCAGCATTTT.

The sample holds a few counts of this clone. The chain employs TRBV7-8 and TRBJ1-2, with D possibly being TRBD1 (5 bases). Germline CDR1 SGHVS, CDR2 FQNEAQ. This CDR3 comprises 14 residues. The ends were cut back, 1 base at V and 5 bases at J, with 11 bases in the middle. CDR3 residues: CASSLVGDSYGYTF. CDR3 nucleotide sequence: TGTGCCAGCAGCTTAGTTGGGGACTCTTATGGCTACACCTTC. The full variable domain, rest sourced from reference TRBV7-8 and TRBJ1-2, is GAGVSQSPRYKVAKRGQDVALRCDPISGHVSLFWYQQALGQGPEFLTYFQNEAQLDKSGLPSDRFFAERPEGSVSTLKIQRTQQEDSAVYLCASSLVGDSYGYTFGSGTRLTVV.

J is TRBJ1-6 and V is TRBV5-1, with D possibly being TRBD1 (5 bases). V was pared by 4 bases and J by 9 bases, with 20 bases between. The CDR3 totals 16 residues. Germline-derived CDR1 and CDR2 are SGHRS and YFSETQ. CDR3 coding DNA: TGCGCCAGCAGCCCCCGGAGCTCAGGGCGAGTTTCACCCCTCCACTTT. It is translated as CASSPRSSGRVSPLHF. Supplemented by reference TRBV5-1 and TRBJ1-6, the full variable domain reads KAGVTQTPRYLIKTRGQQVTLSCSPISGHRSVSWYQQTPGQGLQFLFEYFSETQRNKGNFPGRFSGRQFSNSRSEMNVSTLELGDSALYLCASSPRSSGRVSPLHFGNGTRLTVT.

The chain joins TRBV27 to TRBJ1-5, with D possibly matching TRBD1 (5 bases). CDR1 is MNHEY, CDR2 SMNVEV, per germline (reference sequence). The CDR3 spans 15 residues. V was shortened by 1 base and J by 6 bases, with 13 bases between the two germline ends. CDR3 bases: TGTGCCAGCAGTTTATTCCCAGGGTCGGGTCAGCCCCAGCATTTT. This translates into CASSLFPGSGQPQHF.

This clone has more than one count but fewer than ten. The chain carries TRBV7-9 and TRBJ1-2; the match to TRBD1 covers 10 bases. This CDR3 has 16 residues. V was pared by 2 bases and J by 2 bases, with 5 bases of the junction left unmatched. Germline V CDR1 and CDR2: SEHNR, FQNEAQ (reference sequence). CDR3 nucleotides: TGTGCCAGCAGCTTATTGCCGGGACAGGGGAACTATGGCTACACCTTC. It specifies CASSLLPGQGNYGYTF.